What follows are 9 T cell receptor beta chains derived from one specimen sequenced in a study of blood T cell repertoires in COVID-19. Libraries were prepared by immunoSEQ multiplex PCR; TCRdb keeps only in-frame clonotypes and omits some of them. This sample yields some 40,000 clones, of which more than 90% are seen a single time; 0.37% belongs to the top ten. Sequencing input: peripheral blood. These receptors were taken from a man between 45 and 60 years old with COVID-19, enrolled during active disease.

This chain connects TRBV21-1 to TRBJ1-1. TRBV21-1 is flagged as a pseudogene. There are 11 residues in the CDR3. This CDR3 is CASSQGGPTFF. In nucleotides, the CDR3 is TGTGCCAGCAGCCAAGGAGGCCCCACTTTCTTT.

The CDR3 nucleotides read TGTGCCAGCTCTAGGATTAATCAGCCCCAGCATTTT. Translated, it gives CASSRINQPQHF. The chain employs TRBV2 and TRBJ1-5; unclear D gene. CDR3 size: 12 residues. Germline CDR1 is SNHLY and CDR2 is FYNNEI. V lost 8 bases, J lost 4 bases, and 9 bases lay in between.

This chain links TRBV13 with TRBJ1-2, with a possible D match to TRBD1 (6 bases). The germline CDR1 and CDR2 sequences are PRHDT and FYEKMQ (reference sequence). Trimming shortened V by 5 bases and J by 2 bases, and 12 bases separated the two germline ends. The CDR3 is made up of 14 amino acids. CDR3 bases: TGTGCCAGCAGCCCCAGGGACATCAACTATGGCTACACCTTC. It yields the protein CASSPRDINYGYTF.

The rearrangement joins TRBV19 to TRBJ2-3; TRBD1 aligns across 7 bases. V was pared by 7 bases and J by 2 bases, with 3 bases of the junction left unmatched. CDR1 is LNHDA, CDR2 SQIVND, per germline (reference sequence). There are 13 residues in the CDR3. The CDR3 is CASTDRTTDTQYF. The CDR3 coding sequence is TGTGCCAGTACGGACAGGACCACAGATACGCAGTATTTT. The full variable domain, rest sourced from reference TRBV19 and TRBJ2-3, is DGGITQSPKYLFRKEGQNVTLSCEQNLNHDAMYWYRQDPGQGLRLIYYSQIVNDFQKGDIAEGYSVSREKKESFPLTVTSAQKNPTAFYLCASTDRTTDTQYFGPGTRLTVL.

This chain uses TRBV7-9 with TRBJ2-5; D is unclear. The CDR3 runs to 15 residues. V was trimmed by 3 bases and J by 1 base, leaving 12 bases between them. Germline V gives CDR1 SEHNR, CDR2 FQNEAQ (reference sequence). CDR3 amino acids: CASSFPLGVQETQYF. The CDR3 DNA is TGTGCCAGCAGCTTCCCCTTGGGCGTCCAAGAGACCCAGTACTTC.

This rearrangement joins TRBV6-5 to TRBJ2-3, with a weak D call TRBD1 (6 bases). Germline assignment: CDR1 MNHEY and CDR2 SVGAGI. The germline V and J ends were trimmed by 4 bases and 6 bases, with 8 bases remaining between them. This CDR3 spans 12 amino acids. The CDR3 DNA reads TGTGCCAGCAGTTCCAGGGGTGATACGCAGTATTTT. This gives the protein CASSSRGDTQYF.

The sample holds a few counts of this clone. J is TRBJ2-2 and V is TRBV14; 11 positions agree with TRBD2. CDR3 size: 16 residues. V gave up 5 bases and J gave up 0 bases; unmatched junction bases: 2. Germline V CDR1 and CDR2: SGHDN, FVKESK. The CDR3, as DNA: TGTGCCAGCAGCTGGGGACTAGCGGCGAACACCGGGGAGCTGTTTTTT. Its protein is CASSWGLAANTGELFF.

The chain uses TRBV2 and TRBJ2-7; D perhaps matches TRBD1 (6 bases). CDR3 size: 14 residues. Germline V CDR1 and CDR2: SNHLY, FYNNEI. The V end was cut by 4 bases, the J end by 1 base, with 11 bases between. Here the CDR3 reads CASSVYGQSYEQYF. The CDR3 DNA follows: TGTGCCAGCAGTGTTTATGGACAGTCCTACGAGCAGTACTTC.

This chain connects TRBV5-1 to TRBJ2-2; 8 bases fit TRBD2. The V gene end was trimmed by 0 bases and the J gene end by 1 base; junction bases not matched to a gene: 5. The length of the CDR3 is 17 residues. The germline gives CDR1 SGHRS, CDR2 YFSETQ. CDR3 bases: TGCGCCAGCAGCTTGGGCCCCCTAGCGGGGAACACCGGGGAGCTGTTTTTT. This encodes CASSLGPLAGNTGELFF.